These 15 T cell receptor beta chains originate from one sample sequenced in a study of cytomegalovirus exposure and HLA in healthy donors. Clones were read by immunoSEQ multiplex PCR, and TCRdb kept only the in-frame ones, dropping some. The sample lists approximately 80,000 clones, under 95% occurring once. Sequencing input: PBMCs. The receptors were gathered from a woman in her thirties in good health and CMV-seronegative.

V and J are TRBV27 and TRBJ2-7; TRBD2 might be the D (5 bases). V dropped 6 bases and J dropped 4 bases, with 16 bases sitting between them. In germline, CDR1 is MNHEY, CDR2 SMNVEV (reference sequence). The CDR3 has 14 residues. The CDR3: CASRGWAGGYEQYF. In DNA, the CDR3 is TGTGCCAGCAGGGGGTGGGCCGGCGGGTACGAGCAGTACTTC.

The chain is built from TRBV6-1 and TRBJ1-1; D ambiguous. This CDR3 is built from 12 residues. Trimming took 7 bases from V and 5 from J, leaving 11 bases between them. Germline V gene lookup returns CDR1 MNHNS and CDR2 SASEGT. This CDR3 is CASTVANTEAFF. The CDR3 nucleotides are TGTGCCAGCACGGTAGCGAATACTGAAGCTTTCTTT.

The chain joins TRBV5-1 to TRBJ2-5, with D possibly TRBD1 on 6 matching bases. Germline V lookup: CDR1 SGHRS, CDR2 YFSETQ. The CDR3 loop spans 15 amino acids. Trimming stripped 4 bases from V and 1 base from J, with 14 bases between. CDR3 bases: TGCGCCAGCAGCGCCACAGGGCGAAGCCAAGAGACCCAGTACTTC. Encoded protein: CASSATGRSQETQYF. Combining the CDR3 with reference TRBV5-1 and TRBJ2-5 gives the whole variable domain KAGVTQTPRYLIKTRGQQVTLSCSPISGHRSVSWYQQTPGQGLQFLFEYFSETQRNKGNFPGRFSGRQFSNSRSEMNVSTLELGDSALYLCASSATGRSQETQYFGPGTRLLVL.

The CDR3 DNA sequence: TGCAGCGTCTTGACAGGCGGGGAGCTGTTTTTT. Protein product: CSVLTGGELFF. The chain employs TRBV29-1 and TRBJ2-2; perhaps TRBD1 as D (6 bases). V was clipped by 6 bases and J by 7 bases, with 9 bases between them. The germline V gene encodes CDR1 SQVTM and CDR2 ANQGSEA. The CDR3 covers 11 residues.

This chain joins TRBV28 and TRBJ2-7, with TRBD1 matching over 8 bases. Germline V gene sequence: CDR1 MDHEN, CDR2 SYDVKM. This CDR3 spans 17 amino acids. Trimming took 7 bases from V and 4 from J; bases not matched to a gene: 18. CDR3 nucleotide sequence: TGTGCCAGCAACCGGTGGGTGGACAGGGTGCCTTTATACGAGCAGTACTTC. The encoded protein is CASNRWVDRVPLYEQYF.

The rearrangement joins TRBV2 to TRBJ2-5; the D gene is possibly TRBD1 (5 bases). V was shortened by 5 bases and J by 4 bases, with 8 bases between the two germline ends. The CDR3 is made up of 12 amino acids. Germline CDR1 reads SNHLY; CDR2 reads FYNNEI. CDR3 protein: CASSFRVETQYF. For the CDR3, the DNA is TGTGCCAGCAGTTTCAGGGTAGAGACCCAGTACTTC.

The genes are TRBV7-9 and TRBJ1-1; 8 positions agree with TRBD1. Trimming removed 5 bases from V and 3 bases from J; junction bases left unmatched: 8. This CDR3 has 15 residues. The germline CDR1 and CDR2 sequences are SEHNR and FQNEAQ (reference sequence). This chain's CDR3 is CASSHRTGKDTEAFF. CDR3 nucleotides: TGTGCCAGCAGCCACCGGACAGGGAAGGACACTGAAGCTTTCTTT.

This rearrangement joins TRBV10-1 to TRBJ2-3; D remains unclear. Trimming took off 6 bases at V and 1 base at J, with 17 bases between the two ends. Germline CDR1 is WNHNN and CDR2 is SYGVQD (reference sequence). CDR3 size: 16 residues. In DNA, the CDR3 is TGCGCCAGCAGCTCCGACTTTCCCTCGGGCACAGATACGCAGTATTTT. Its protein is CASSSDFPSGTDTQYF.

This clone was recorded a few times. The V and J genes are TRBV10-3 and TRBJ1-2; TRBD1 aligns across 9 bases. CDR3 length equals 14 residues. Germline V lookup: CDR1 ENHRY, CDR2 SYGVKD. J was trimmed by 6 bases and V by 6 bases; bases with no gene match: 8. The CDR3 loop is CAIRVSTGGDGYTF. Here the CDR3 DNA reads TGTGCCATCAGGGTCTCGACAGGGGGAGATGGCTACACCTTC.

A note on this clone: Other DNA sequences of this sample code for an identical CDR3. The chain recombines TRBV7-2 with TRBJ1-1; no reliable D call. The CDR3 contains 13 residues. CDR1 is SGHTA and CDR2 is FQGNSA in the germline V gene. The ends were cut back, 1 base at V and 1 base at J, with 4 bases in the middle. The CDR3: CASSLGQNTEAFF. CDR3 DNA: TGTGCCAGCAGCTTAGGGCAGAACACTGAAGCTTTCTTT.

The chain combines TRBV2 with TRBJ2-2; TRBD2 matches 7 bases. J gave up 8 bases and V 1 base, and 10 bases lay outside the gene matches. Germline V gene data show CDR1 as SNHLY and CDR2 as FYNNEI. The CDR3 loop spans 16 amino acids. In nucleotides, the CDR3 is TGTGCCAGCAGTGAAGAGGGCGGGAGTATGATGGGGGAGCTGTTTTTT. It specifies CASSEEGGSMMGELFF.

J is TRBJ1-2 and V is TRBV18, with 7 nucleotides matching TRBD1. Germline CDR1 reads KGHSH; CDR2 reads LQKENI. This CDR3 has 14 amino acids. Unmatched junction bases numbered 4, after V lost 6 bases and J lost 0 bases. In DNA, the CDR3 is TGTGCCAGCTCGGCGACAGGGACTAACTATGGCTACACCTTC. Protein sequence: CASSATGTNYGYTF.

V gene TRBV9 combines with J gene TRBJ2-1; possibly TRBD2 for D (6 bases). The CDR3 loop spans 14 amino acids. The V end lost 0 bases, the J end lost 9 bases, and 13 bases lay between the germline ends. CDR1 SGDLS and CDR2 YYNGEE come from the germline V gene. The CDR3 loop is CASSVAGAQREQFF. CDR3 nucleotide sequence: TGTGCCAGCAGCGTAGCGGGAGCACAGCGTGAGCAGTTCTTC.

V is TRBV5-8 and J is TRBJ2-7; weak D call: TRBD1 (5 bases). Germline V gives CDR1 SGHTS, CDR2 YDEGEE. Trimming left V 5 bases short and J 4 bases short, with 16 bases between. The CDR3 loop spans 14 amino acids. CDR3 nucleotide sequence: TGTGCCAGCAGACAGCGCGACAGCACATACGAGCAGTACTTC. Its protein is CASRQRDSTYEQYF.

The chain is built from TRBV2 and TRBJ2-7; 12 nucleotides match TRBD2. V shed 6 bases and J 6 bases; nucleotides not matched to a gene: 18. Germline V gives CDR1 SNHLY, CDR2 FYNNEI. The CDR3 extends over 18 amino acids. Written as DNA, the CDR3 is TGTGCCAGCAGGGATACAACTAGCGGGGGGCCCCATTTGTTCGAGCAGTACTTC. As protein: CASRDTTSGGPHLFEQYF.